This T cell receptor (beta chain) was retrieved from a study of OX40 agonist ivuxolimab in advanced cancers. Study-wide findings and caveats: Partly responding patients at 0.1-3.0 mg/kg showed some of the smallest clonal expansion.

Using immunoSEQ multiplex PCR, the repertoire was profiled, and TCRdb retains in-frame clones only, with some absent. This sample carries 70,000 to 80,000 clones, approximately 86% of them seen once, and the ten largest clones take 1.3%. This CDR3 spans 14 amino acids. CDR1 LNHDA and CDR2 SQIVND come from the germline V gene (reference sequence). V was clipped by 4 bases and J by 6 bases; unmatched bases: 5. As for this clone: Its antigen remains unidentified.

The TCR comes from an adult with an advanced solid tumor such as melanoma, head and neck, liver or kidney cancer. This chain connects TRBV19 to TRBJ1-1; TRBD1 agrees at 10 bases. The specimen comprised CD4+ or CD8+ T cells sorted from blood, sampled in a trial of the OX40 agonist ivuxolimab. The DNA for the CDR3 is TGTGCCAGTAGTACCGGGACAGGGGTCCCTGAAGCTTTCTTT. It translates to CASSTGTGVPEAFF.